This TCR beta chain was recovered during a study of PD-1 blockade in classical Hodgkin lymphoma. Study as a whole: Nivolumab was administered to patients intravenously at 3 mg/kg every 2 weeks. Points from the study as a whole: Significant TCR diversity gains by C4D1 occurred in CD4+ but not CD8+ cells.

The table came from immunoSEQ multiplex PCR; TCRdb's copy has only in-frame clones and leaves some out. The sample lists around 21,000 clones, around 84% occurring once. Remarks on this clone: Its antigen is still unknown.

The time point here: cycle 4 day 1 (C4D1), after less than 7 weeks of nivolumab. Each of the patients experienced relapse following autologous stem cell transplantation, and their brentuximab vedotin exposure differed. Investigators obtained CD8+ T cells from thawed PBMCs by magnetic negative selection. The TCR originated in a human donor with classical Hodgkin lymphoma. Material: CD8+ T cells from blood, obtained before the fourth cycle of nivolumab.

DNA of the CDR3: TGTGCCAGCAGTTACGCGACTCGAGGGTATGAAAAACTGTTTTTT. Protein sequence: CASSYATRGYEKLFF. The chain employs TRBV6-5 and TRBJ1-4; D call uncertain. V dropped 2 bases and J dropped 6 bases, with 13 bases sitting between them. Germline CDR1 reads MNHEY; CDR2 reads SVGAGI. This CDR3 region has 15 residues.